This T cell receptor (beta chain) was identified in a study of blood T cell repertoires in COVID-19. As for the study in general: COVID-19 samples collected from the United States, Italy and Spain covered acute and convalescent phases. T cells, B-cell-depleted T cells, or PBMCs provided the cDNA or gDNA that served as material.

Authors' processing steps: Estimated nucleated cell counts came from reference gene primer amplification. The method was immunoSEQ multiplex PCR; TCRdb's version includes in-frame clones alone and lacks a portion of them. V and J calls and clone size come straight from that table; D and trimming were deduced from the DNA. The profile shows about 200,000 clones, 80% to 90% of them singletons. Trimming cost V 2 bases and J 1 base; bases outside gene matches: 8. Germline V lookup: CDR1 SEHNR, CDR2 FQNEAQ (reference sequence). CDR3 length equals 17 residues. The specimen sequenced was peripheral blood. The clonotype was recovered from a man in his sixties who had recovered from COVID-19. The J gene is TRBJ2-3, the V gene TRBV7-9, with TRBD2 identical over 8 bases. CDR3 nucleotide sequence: TGTGCCAGCAGCTTATCCGGGGGGGGCACCGGCACAGATACGCAGTATTTT. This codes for CASSLSGGGTGTDTQYF.